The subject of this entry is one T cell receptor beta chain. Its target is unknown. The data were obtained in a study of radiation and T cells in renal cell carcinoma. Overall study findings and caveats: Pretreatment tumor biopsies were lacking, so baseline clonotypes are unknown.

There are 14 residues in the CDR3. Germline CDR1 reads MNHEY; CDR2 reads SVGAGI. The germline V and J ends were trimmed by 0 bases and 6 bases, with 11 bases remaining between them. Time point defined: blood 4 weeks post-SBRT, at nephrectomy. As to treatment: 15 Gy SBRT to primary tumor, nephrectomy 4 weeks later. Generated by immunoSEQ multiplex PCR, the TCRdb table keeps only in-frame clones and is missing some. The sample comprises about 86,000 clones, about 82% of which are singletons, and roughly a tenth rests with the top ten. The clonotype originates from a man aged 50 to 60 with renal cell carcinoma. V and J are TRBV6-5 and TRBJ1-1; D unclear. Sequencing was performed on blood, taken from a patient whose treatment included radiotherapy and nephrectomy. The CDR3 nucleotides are TGTGCCAGCAGTTACTCCAGTGCTCAGGCTGAAGCTTTCTTT. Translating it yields CASSYSSAQAEAFF.